A single sample is the source of the 15 T cell receptor beta chains below, sequenced in a study of cytomegalovirus exposure and HLA in healthy donors. The PCR used 60 Vbeta and 13 Jbeta primers. Assay used: immunoSEQ multiplex PCR; TCRdb lists only in-frame clones, some missing. The top ten hold 2% to 3% of the sample, which has some 180,000 clones, more than 65% seen once. Sample: PBMCs. The receptor source for this set is a woman between 25 and 40 years old in good health and CMV-seropositive.

The table lists this clone with a few counts. This chain links TRBV9 with TRBJ2-2; 9 nucleotides agree with TRBD2. Germline trimming cut 4 bases from V and 4 bases from J; bases unmatched to any gene: 11. This CDR3 spans 17 amino acids. Germline lookup yields CDR1 SGDLS and CDR2 YYNGEE. CDR3 sequence: CASSLDGVAGVTGELFF. The CDR3 nucleotides read TGTGCCAGCAGCCTAGACGGGGTAGCGGGAGTCACCGGGGAGCTGTTTTTT.

V gene TRBV18 combines with J gene TRBJ1-2, with D possibly being TRBD1 (6 bases). V was shortened by 4 bases and J by 3 bases, with 9 bases between the two germline ends. The CDR3 spans 13 residues. CDR1 and CDR2 (germline): KGHSH, LQKENI. The CDR3 DNA reads as TGTGCCAGCTCACTCCAGGGGTACTATGGCTACACCTTC. This translates into CASSLQGYYGYTF.

The chain couples TRBV29-1 to TRBJ1-4; TRBD1 matches 9 bases. The CDR3 extends over 13 amino acids. Unmatched junction bases numbered 7, after V lost 7 bases and J lost 7 bases. Germline CDR1 SQVTM, CDR2 ANQGSEA. The CDR3 sequence is CSAAGQGGEKLFF. CDR3 coding DNA: TGCAGCGCCGCGGGACAGGGCGGTGAAAAACTGTTTTTT. Supplemented by reference TRBV29-1 and TRBJ1-4, the full variable domain reads SAVISQKPSRDICQRGTSLTIQCQVDSQVTMMFWYRQQPGQSLTLIATANQGSEATYESGFVIDKFPISRPNLTFSTLTVSNMSPEDSSIYLCSAAGQGGEKLFFGSGTQLSVL.

This rearrangement joins TRBV7-2 to TRBJ2-1, with no clear D. V shed 1 base and J shed 8 bases, with 9 bases lying between them. Germline-derived CDR1 and CDR2 are SGHTA and FQGNSA. The CDR3 extends over 13 amino acids. DNA for the CDR3: TGTGCCAGCAGCTTAGGTTCCGTCGATGAGCAGTTCTTC. This sequence encodes CASSLGSVDEQFF.

The rearrangement links TRBV4-2 to TRBJ2-5; the match to TRBD2 covers 9 bases. Germline CDR1 is LGHNA and CDR2 is YNFKEQ. The CDR3 runs 17 residues. Trimming at V came to 3 bases and at J to 2 bases, leaving 10 bases not matched to a gene. The DNA of the CDR3 is TGTGCCAGCAGCCACCCTATAAGCGGGGGGTTACAAGAGACCCAGTACTTC. Protein product: CASSHPISGGLQETQYF.

The gene calls are TRBV4-1 and TRBJ2-7; TRBD2 matches at 12 bases. The length of the CDR3 is 16 residues. The V gene's germline CDR1 is MGHRA and CDR2 YSYEKL. V was clipped by 0 bases and J by 3 bases; unmatched bases: 3. CDR3 in amino acids: CASSQELAGGDYEQYF. The CDR3 DNA reads as TGCGCCAGCAGCCAAGAACTAGCGGGGGGCGACTACGAGCAGTACTTC.

V usage is TRBV27 and J usage is TRBJ2-6; D uncertain. The germline V and J ends were trimmed by 5 bases and 4 bases, with 12 bases remaining between them. Germline V gives CDR1 MNHEY, CDR2 SMNVEV (reference sequence). CDR3 length: 15 amino acids. The CDR3 bases are TGTGCCAGCAGTCCAGGCTATTCCGGGGCCAACGTCCTGACTTTC. This translates into CASSPGYSGANVLTF.

This clone was seen a handful of times. This sequence joins TRBV30 and TRBJ1-2; 7 bases are a match to TRBD1. CDR1 GTSNPN and CDR2 SVGIG come from the germline V gene (reference sequence). Unmatched junction bases numbered 9, after V lost 4 bases and J lost 4 bases. The CDR3 covers 14 residues. The CDR3 is CAWTLTGTAYGYTF. In DNA form, the CDR3 reads TGTGCCTGGACCCTTACCGGGACAGCCTATGGCTACACCTTC.

This clone was picked up one time. The chain joins TRBV7-9 to TRBJ2-7, with D perhaps matching TRBD2 (5 bases). Germline V lookup: CDR1 SEHNR, CDR2 FQNEAQ (reference sequence). Trimming shortened V by 4 bases and J by 0 bases, and 13 bases separated the two germline ends. The CDR3 loop spans 15 amino acids. The CDR3 DNA follows: TGTGCCAGCAGCTCTTCTTACGGGAACTCCTACGAGCAGTACTTC. It encodes CASSSSYGNSYEQYF.

This chain uses TRBV5-1 with TRBJ2-4; 15 positions agree with TRBD2. This CDR3 region has 18 residues. The trim removed 0 bases at V and 2 bases at J, leaving 3 bases unmatched. The germline V gene has CDR1 SGHRS and CDR2 YFSETQ. The CDR3 here is CASSLGGTSGGSKNIQYF. CDR3 nucleotide sequence: TGCGCCAGCAGCTTGGGGGGGACTAGCGGGGGGTCCAAAAACATTCAGTACTTC.

The V gene is TRBV29-1, the J gene TRBJ2-7; 8 positions agree with TRBD1. The CDR3 covers 13 residues. V lost 6 bases to trimming and J lost 4 bases; unmatched junction nucleotides: 8. CDR1 is SQVTM, CDR2 ANQGSEA, per germline. CDR3 bases: TGCAGCGTCGTCCCGGGGACAGGATACGAGCAGTACTTC. Its protein product is CSVVPGTGYEQYF.

This clone came up a few times. This chain connects TRBV6-5 to TRBJ1-4; D is unresolved. V was clipped by 4 bases and J by 0 bases, with 12 bases between them. CDR3 length: 16 amino acids. Germline assignment: CDR1 MNHEY and CDR2 SVGAGI. CDR3 loop: CASSSWTGATNEKLFF. The DNA of the CDR3 is TGTGCCAGCAGTTCCTGGACGGGAGCAACTAATGAAAAACTGTTTTTT.

CDR3 nucleotide sequence: TGTGCCAGCAGCTTCCTACTAGCGGGCGAGTACAATGAGCAGTTCTTC. Amino acid sequence: CASSFLLAGEYNEQFF. The rearrangement uses TRBV7-8 and TRBJ2-1, with 9 bases that match TRBD2. The CDR3 runs to 16 residues. The V gene end was trimmed by 3 bases and the J gene end by 4 bases; junction bases not matched to a gene: 7. Germline-derived CDR1 and CDR2 are SGHVS and FQNEAQ.

The chain uses TRBV18 and TRBJ1-3, with TRBD1 matching 8 bases. There are 15 residues in the CDR3. V dropped 3 bases and J dropped 5; count of bases not matched to a gene: 6. The germline V gene has CDR1 KGHSH and CDR2 LQKENI. This chain's CDR3 is CASSPPGGYRNTIYF. CDR3 DNA: TGTGCCAGCTCACCCCCAGGGGGCTACAGAAACACCATATATTTT. The full variable domain, in which reference TRBV18 and TRBJ1-3 provide the parts outside the CDR3, is NAGVMQNPRHLVRRRGQEARLRCSPMKGHSHVYWYRQLPEEGLKFMVYLQKENIIDESGMPKERFSAEFPKEGPSILRIQQVVRGDSAAYFCASSPPGGYRNTIYFGEGSWLTVV.

CDR3 nucleotides: TGTGCCAGCAAAAAGGGACAGGGGGTTTCCTACGAGCAGTACTTC. Amino acids: CASKKGQGVSYEQYF. The V call is TRBV27, the J call TRBJ2-7; 11 bases fit TRBD1. This CDR3 region has 15 residues. Per the germline V gene, CDR1 is MNHEY and CDR2 is SMNVEV (reference sequence). With V trimmed by 7 bases and J by 1 base, 6 bases remained unmatched.